Listed here are 20 T cell receptor beta chains from one sample, sequenced in a study of blood T cells in healthy people across ages. It was with a sample-barcoded 5' primer and a J-beta primer mix that a second PCR of roughly 6 to 12 cycles was run. Each CDR3 protein gets one entry after TCRdb re-called the 5' RACE reads with MiXCR. The table shows 700,000 to 900,000 distinct CDR3 sequences, with about 55% occurring only once. The source material was blood. The receptor source for this set is a man aged 80 or over in good health.

This clonotype has more than one count but fewer than ten. CDR3 loop: CASSERGRGGSYNEQFF. The CDR3 region has the DNA TGTGCCAGCAGTGAACGAGGGAGGGGGGGGTCCTACAATGAGCAGTTCTTC. V gene TRBV6-1 combines with J gene TRBJ2-1; D might be TRBD2 (7 bases). Trimming removed 2 bases at V and 1 base at J, with 15 bases between. CDR1 is MNHNS and CDR2 is SASEGT in the germline V gene. The CDR3 runs to 17 residues.

This clonotype has a handful of counts. CDR3 sequence: CASSYTGPLHGHPETQYF. In nucleotides, the CDR3 is TGTGCCAGCAGCTATACGGGCCCATTACATGGCCATCCAGAGACCCAGTACTTC. The V call is TRBV6-2 or TRBV6-3, the J call TRBJ2-5; D not resolved. The CDR3 has 18 residues. V dropped 6 bases and J dropped 4 bases, with 27 bases sitting between them. The germline gives CDR1 MNHEY, CDR2 SVGEGT.

The V gene is TRBV15, the J gene TRBJ2-2; D assignment may be TRBD1 or TRBD2 (5 bases each). Between the trimmed V and J ends, which lost 2 bases and 3 bases, there was a span of 13 bases. In germline, CDR1 is LNHNV, CDR2 YYDKDF (reference sequence). This CDR3 contains 16 residues. CDR3 DNA sequence: TGTGCCACCAGCAGATCCCGGGACGCCTACACCGGGGAGCTGTTTTTT. The encoded protein is CATSRSRDAYTGELFF.

There are a few counts of this clonotype. The genes are TRBV27 and TRBJ2-3; D is perhaps TRBD2 (6 bases). The CDR3 extends over 13 amino acids. Trimming took off 3 bases at V and 14 bases at J, with 18 bases between the two ends. Per the germline V gene, CDR1 is MNHEY and CDR2 is SMNVEV (reference sequence). The CDR3 loop is CASSFTGSGYAYF. CDR3 nucleotides: TGTGCCAGCAGTTTTACCGGGAGCGGATACGCGTATTTT.

The chain carries TRBV27 and TRBJ2-5; D tentatively fits TRBD1 or TRBD2 (5 bases each). The CDR3 sequence is 15 residues long. Per the germline V gene, CDR1 is MNHEY and CDR2 is SMNVEV (reference sequence). The V end lost 6 bases, the J end lost 2 bases, and 16 bases lay between the germline ends. CDR3 in DNA: TGTGCCAGCAGGGCCGGGACCGCGGCACAAGAGACCCAGTACTTC. Encoded protein: CASRAGTAAQETQYF.

This clonotype occurred a few times. This chain joins TRBV20-1 and TRBJ2-1; 8 bases fit TRBD2. The DNA end is a closer match to TRBJ2-7, so the J assignment may be wrong. The CDR3 is 16 amino acids. Germline V gene data show CDR1 as DFQATT and CDR2 as SNEGSKA (reference sequence). CDR3 residues: CSATRILSGRNNEQYF. DNA for the CDR3: TGCAGTGCTACCCGGATTTTAAGCGGGAGAAACAATGAGCAGTACTTC.

The V gene is TRBV9, the J gene TRBJ2-7; 12 bases are shared with TRBD2. The CDR3 is made up of 16 amino acids. The germline V gene has CDR1 SGDLS and CDR2 YYNGEE. The V and J ends lost 4 bases and 0 bases, in that order; junction bases with no gene match: 5. The CDR3 coding sequence is TGTGCCAGCAGCCTCCGGACTAGCGGGAACTCCTACGAGCAGTACTTC. It encodes CASSLRTSGNSYEQYF.

This clonotype was detected only a few times. The chain joins TRBV20-1 to TRBJ2-5; tentative D call: TRBD2 (5 bases). Germline CDR1 is DFQATT and CDR2 is SNEGSKA (reference sequence). Trimming left V 0 bases short and J 5 bases short, with 16 bases between. The CDR3 length is 15 residues. Here the CDR3 DNA reads TGCAGTGCTAGAGATCTCGGCCTCGGCGGGGAGACCCAGTACTTC. The encoded protein is CSARDLGLGGETQYF.

The gene calls are TRBV12-3 or TRBV12-4 and TRBJ2-1; the match to TRBD2 covers 11 bases. The CDR3 length is 16 residues. V lost 3 bases to trimming and J lost 5 bases; unmatched junction nucleotides: 6. This CDR3 reads CASSLGGLAADNEQFF. CDR3 sequence (DNA): TGTGCCAGCAGTTTGGGGGGACTAGCGGCCGACAATGAGCAGTTCTTC.

The sample holds a few counts of this clonotype. This chain connects TRBV7-9 to TRBJ2-1, with D maybe TRBD1 (6 bases). Germline V gene sequence: CDR1 SEHNR, CDR2 FQNEAQ (reference sequence). V lost 3 bases and J lost 6, with 15 bases in between. CDR3 size: 15 residues. CDR3 residues: CASSFRAGVTNEQFF. For the CDR3, the DNA is TGTGCCAGCAGCTTTCGAGCAGGGGTTACCAATGAGCAGTTCTTC.

The chain links TRBV29-1 to TRBJ1-1, with TRBD1 identical over 7 bases. This CDR3 comprises 11 residues. The V and J ends lost 7 bases and 7 bases, in that order; junction bases with no gene match: 6. The germline V gene has CDR1 SQVTM and CDR2 ANQGSEA. This CDR3 reads CSALTGFEAFF. The CDR3 nucleotides are TGCAGCGCTTTGACAGGGTTTGAAGCTTTCTTT. The full variable domain, its missing parts supplied by reference TRBV29-1 and TRBJ1-1, is SAVISQKPSRDICQRGTSLTIQCQVDSQVTMMFWYRQQPGQSLTLIATANQGSEATYESGFVIDKFPISRPNLTFSTLTVSNMSPEDSSIYLCSALTGFEAFFGQGTRLTVV.

The J gene is TRBJ2-1, the V gene TRBV3-1; 10 bases are shared with TRBD2. V gave up 3 bases and J gave up 6 bases; unmatched junction bases: 8. This CDR3 comprises 16 residues. In germline, CDR1 is LGHDT, CDR2 YNNKEL (reference sequence). CDR3 nucleotide sequence: TGTGCCAGCAGCCAGCAAAGCGGGAGGGCCCTCAATGAGCAGTTCTTC. Amino acid sequence: CASSQQSGRALNEQFF.

The rearrangement uses TRBV20-1 and TRBJ1-5, with unresolved D. Germline assignment: CDR1 DFQATT and CDR2 SNEGSKA (reference sequence). With 5 bases removed from V and 1 base from J, the gap between germline ends came to 12 bases. The CDR3 loop spans 14 amino acids. This CDR3 reads CSAPRLGSNQPQHF. CDR3 DNA sequence: TGCAGTGCTCCGAGATTGGGGAGCAATCAGCCCCAGCATTTT.

This clonotype turned up a few times. The chain employs TRBV12-3 or TRBV12-4 and TRBJ2-1; no firm D call. The CDR3 runs 12 residues. V lost 4 bases and J 3 bases, leaving 4 bases between the germline ends. The CDR3 DNA is TGTGCCAGCAGTTCAGACTACAATGAGCAGTTCTTC. It encodes CASSSDYNEQFF.

As for this clonotype: The germline gene is not matched at one end of the junction; a read error may be the cause. The rearrangement joins TRBV2 to TRBJ2-7; D is unclear. The CDR3 extends over 12 amino acids. CDR1 and CDR2 (germline): SNHLY, FYNNEI. CDR3 in DNA: TGTGCCGGCAGCCAAATCCCTTACGAGCAGTACTTC. This encodes CAGSQIPYEQYF.

The chain carries TRBV28 and TRBJ2-5, with D possibly called TRBD1 or TRBD2 (5 bases each). The closer fit of TRBJ2-7 to the DNA end suggests the J call may be wrong. Germline V gene data show CDR1 as MDHEN and CDR2 as SYDVKM. The CDR3 loop spans 16 amino acids. CDR3 region: CASSHPGRNPTYEQYF. CDR3 DNA sequence: TGTGCCAGCAGCCACCCGGGACGGAACCCTACCTACGAGCAGTACTTC.

This clonotype came up a few times. The chain is built from TRBV27 and TRBJ2-7, with a weak D call TRBD1 (6 bases). The CDR3 sequence is 12 residues long. The ends were cut back, 6 bases at V and 5 bases at J, with 11 bases in the middle. Germline values: CDR1 MNHEY, CDR2 SMNVEV (reference sequence). Here the CDR3 DNA reads TGTGCCAGCAGGGACAGAAGGAACGAGCAGTACTTC. It yields the protein CASRDRRNEQYF.

This clonotype was seen a handful of times. This chain connects TRBV5-1 to TRBJ2-1, with TRBD2 matching 8 bases. The CDR3 has 17 amino acids. CDR1 is SGHRS and CDR2 is YFSETQ in the germline V gene. Unmatched junction bases numbered 16, after V lost 3 bases and J lost 8 bases. CDR3 sequence (DNA): TGCGCCAGCAGCTGGGGACTAGGTCCGAGTATTAGCGATGAGCAGTTCTTC. Translated, it gives CASSWGLGPSISDEQFF.

This clonotype has more than one count but fewer than ten. The chain combines TRBV29-1 with TRBJ2-3, with a weak D call TRBD1 (5 bases). CDR3 length: 14 amino acids. V was shortened by 6 bases and J by 2 bases, with 15 bases between the two germline ends. Germline V CDR1 and CDR2: SQVTM, ANQGSEA. The CDR3 sequence: CSVRTQRTTDTQYF. The CDR3 DNA follows: TGCAGCGTACGGACACAACGTACCACAGATACGCAGTATTTT.

This clonotype was seen more than once but under ten times. The chain joins TRBV21-1 to TRBJ2-5; the D call of TRBD2 is as the table states it, not checked on the DNA. TRBV21-1 is recorded as a pseudogene. The CDR3 runs to 17 residues. CDR3 residues: CASNVGGLAGEQETQYF. The CDR3 DNA follows: TGTGCCAGCAACGTGGGGGGGCTAGCGGGAGAACAAGAGACCCAGTACTTC.